This T cell receptor beta chain was captured in a study of shared clonotypes between healthy human individuals. Overall study: Each donor's CD4 naive and CD4 memory cells filled three plates apiece, CD8 naive two, and CD8 memory one.

With 2 bases clipped from V and 7 bases from J, the junction kept 5 bases outside the gene matches. This CDR3 has 13 amino acids. CDR1 and CDR2 from the germline V gene are SGHRS and YFSETQ. Replicate PCRs for sorted subsets used 200 ng DNA; this equaled some 30,000 T cell genomes. The repertoire was sequenced with immunoSEQ multiplex PCR; TCRdb's copy has only in-frame clones and lacks some. The sample records fewer than 3 million clones, roughly 92% being singletons. Both subsets, CD45RA+ naive and CD45RA-negative memory, were split from the CD4+ cells. The chain couples TRBV5-1 to TRBJ1-2, with 7 bases matching TRBD1. The sample taken for sequencing was naive CD4+ T cells from PBMCs. Subset meaning: CD45RA+ positively selected. The sequence was collected from a man aged 18 to 29 in good health. Some clones in this sample may be carry-over from other donors' samples. DNA of the CDR3: TGCGCCAGCAGCTTCGGGACAGTCAGTGGCTACACCTTC. It translates to CASSFGTVSGYTF.